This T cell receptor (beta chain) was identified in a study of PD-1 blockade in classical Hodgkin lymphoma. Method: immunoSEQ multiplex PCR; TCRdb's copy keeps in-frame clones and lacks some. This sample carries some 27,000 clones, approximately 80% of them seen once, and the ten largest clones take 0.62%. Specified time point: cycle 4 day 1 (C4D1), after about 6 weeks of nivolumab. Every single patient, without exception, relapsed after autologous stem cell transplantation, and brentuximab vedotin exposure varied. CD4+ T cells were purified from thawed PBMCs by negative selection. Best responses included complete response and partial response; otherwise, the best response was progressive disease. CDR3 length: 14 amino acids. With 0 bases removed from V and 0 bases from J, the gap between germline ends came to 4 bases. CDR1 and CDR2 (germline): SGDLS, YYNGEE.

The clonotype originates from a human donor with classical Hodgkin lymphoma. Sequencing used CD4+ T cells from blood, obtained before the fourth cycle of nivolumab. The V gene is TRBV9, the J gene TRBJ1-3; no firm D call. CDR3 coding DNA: TGTGCCAGCAGCGTAGGACTCTCTGGAAACACCATATATTTT. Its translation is CASSVGLSGNTIYF.